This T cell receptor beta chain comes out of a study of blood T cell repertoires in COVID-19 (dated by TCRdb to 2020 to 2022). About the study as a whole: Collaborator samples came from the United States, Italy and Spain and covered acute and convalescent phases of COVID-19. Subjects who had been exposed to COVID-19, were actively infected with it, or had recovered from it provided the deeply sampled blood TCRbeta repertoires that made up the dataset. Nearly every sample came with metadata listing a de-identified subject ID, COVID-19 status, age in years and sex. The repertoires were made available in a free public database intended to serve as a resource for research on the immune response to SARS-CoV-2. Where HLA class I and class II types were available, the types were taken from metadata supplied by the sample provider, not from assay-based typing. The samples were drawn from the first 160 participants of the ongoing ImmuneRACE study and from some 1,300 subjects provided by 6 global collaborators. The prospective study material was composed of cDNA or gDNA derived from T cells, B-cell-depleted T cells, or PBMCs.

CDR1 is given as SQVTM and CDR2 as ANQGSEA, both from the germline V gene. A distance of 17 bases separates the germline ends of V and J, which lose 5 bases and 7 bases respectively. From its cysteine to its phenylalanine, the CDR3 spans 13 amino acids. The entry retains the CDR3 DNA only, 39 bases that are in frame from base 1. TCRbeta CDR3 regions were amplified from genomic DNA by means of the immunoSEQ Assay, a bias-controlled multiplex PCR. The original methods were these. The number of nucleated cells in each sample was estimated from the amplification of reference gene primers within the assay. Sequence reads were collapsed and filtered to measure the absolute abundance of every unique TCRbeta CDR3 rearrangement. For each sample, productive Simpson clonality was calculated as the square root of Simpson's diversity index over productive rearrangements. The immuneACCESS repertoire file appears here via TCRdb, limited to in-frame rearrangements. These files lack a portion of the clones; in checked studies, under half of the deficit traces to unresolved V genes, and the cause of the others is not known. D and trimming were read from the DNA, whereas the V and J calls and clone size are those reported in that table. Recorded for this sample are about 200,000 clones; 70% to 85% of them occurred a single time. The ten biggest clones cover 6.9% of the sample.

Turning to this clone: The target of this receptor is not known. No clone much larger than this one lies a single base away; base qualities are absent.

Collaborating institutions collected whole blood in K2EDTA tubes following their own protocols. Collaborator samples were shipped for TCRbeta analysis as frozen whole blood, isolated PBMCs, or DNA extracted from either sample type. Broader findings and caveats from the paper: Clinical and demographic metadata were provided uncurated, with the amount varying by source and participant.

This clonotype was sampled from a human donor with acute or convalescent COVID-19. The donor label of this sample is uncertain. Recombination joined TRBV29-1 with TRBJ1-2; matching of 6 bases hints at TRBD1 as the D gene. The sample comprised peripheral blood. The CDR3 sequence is CSVRTDSGTGYTF. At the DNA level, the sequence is TGCAGCGTTAGGACAGATTCAGGGACTGGCTACACCTTC.